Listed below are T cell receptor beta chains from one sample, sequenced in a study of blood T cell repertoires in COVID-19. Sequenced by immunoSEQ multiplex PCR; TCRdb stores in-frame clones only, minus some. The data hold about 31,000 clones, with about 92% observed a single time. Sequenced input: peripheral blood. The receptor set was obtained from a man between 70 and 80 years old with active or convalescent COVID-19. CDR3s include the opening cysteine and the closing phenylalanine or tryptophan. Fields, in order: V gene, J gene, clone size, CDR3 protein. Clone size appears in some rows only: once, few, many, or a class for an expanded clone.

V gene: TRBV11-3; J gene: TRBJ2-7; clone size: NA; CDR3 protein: CASSTTGQGAYEQYF
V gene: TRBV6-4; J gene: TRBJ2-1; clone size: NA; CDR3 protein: CASSDQPTSEQFF
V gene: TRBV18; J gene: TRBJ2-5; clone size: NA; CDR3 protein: CASSPRTSEAETQYF
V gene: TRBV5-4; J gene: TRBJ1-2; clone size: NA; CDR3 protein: CASSGRQGNYGYTF
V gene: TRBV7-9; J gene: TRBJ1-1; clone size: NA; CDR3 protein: CASASRRGGTEAFF
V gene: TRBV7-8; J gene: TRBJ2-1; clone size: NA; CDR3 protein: CASSTSSYNEQFF
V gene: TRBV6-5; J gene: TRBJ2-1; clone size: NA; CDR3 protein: CASSSDRDNEQFF
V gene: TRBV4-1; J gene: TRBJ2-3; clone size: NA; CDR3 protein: CASSPGASRTDTQYF
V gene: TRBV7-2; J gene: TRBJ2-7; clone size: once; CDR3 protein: CASSLASGESYEQYF
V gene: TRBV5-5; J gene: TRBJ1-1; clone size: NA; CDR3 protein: CATQTDLNTEAFF
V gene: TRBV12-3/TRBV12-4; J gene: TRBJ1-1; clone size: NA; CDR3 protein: CASSFGTGFEAFF
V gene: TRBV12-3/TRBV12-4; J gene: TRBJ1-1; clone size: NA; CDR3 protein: CASTRTGAEAFF
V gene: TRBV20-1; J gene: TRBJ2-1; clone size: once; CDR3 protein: CSAGIREEQFF
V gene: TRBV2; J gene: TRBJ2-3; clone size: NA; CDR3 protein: CASSRLAADTQYF
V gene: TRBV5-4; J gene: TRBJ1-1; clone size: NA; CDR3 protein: CASSLSGRGNTEAFF
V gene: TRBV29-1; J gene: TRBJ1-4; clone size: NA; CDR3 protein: CSADIVGAGEKLFF
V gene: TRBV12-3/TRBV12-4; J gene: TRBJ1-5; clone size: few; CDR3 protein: CASRRGAQPQHF
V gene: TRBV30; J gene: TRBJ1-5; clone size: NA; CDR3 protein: CAWSVLQGASGNQPQHF
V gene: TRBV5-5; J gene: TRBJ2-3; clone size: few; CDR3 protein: CASSLRRETDTQYF
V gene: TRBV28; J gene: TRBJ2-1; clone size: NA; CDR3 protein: CASSSGQGWSEQFF
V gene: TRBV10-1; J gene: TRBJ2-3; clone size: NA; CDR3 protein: CASSAIAGERGADTQYF
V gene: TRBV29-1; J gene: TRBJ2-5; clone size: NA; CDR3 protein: CSAQEETQYF
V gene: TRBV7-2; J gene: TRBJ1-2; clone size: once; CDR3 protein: CASSRDSGSYGYTF
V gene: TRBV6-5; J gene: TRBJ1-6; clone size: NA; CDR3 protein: CASSYFQGATDSPLHF
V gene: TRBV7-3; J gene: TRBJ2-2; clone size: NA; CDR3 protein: CASSPLAAGGNTGELFF
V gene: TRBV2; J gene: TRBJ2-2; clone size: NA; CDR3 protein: CASTQGAPGTGELFF
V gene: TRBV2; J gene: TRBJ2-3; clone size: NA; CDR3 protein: CASTSGGSTDTQYF
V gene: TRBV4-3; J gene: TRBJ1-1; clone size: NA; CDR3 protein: CASSQDAGITEAFF
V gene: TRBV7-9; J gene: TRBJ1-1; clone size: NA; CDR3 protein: CASSLVTGVGTEAFF
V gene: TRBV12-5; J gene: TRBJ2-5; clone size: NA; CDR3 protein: CASSGQETQYF
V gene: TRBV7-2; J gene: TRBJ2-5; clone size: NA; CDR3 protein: CASSLWGTSGVQETQYF
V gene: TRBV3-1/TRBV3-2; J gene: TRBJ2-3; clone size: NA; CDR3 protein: CASSLGTSGSTDTQYF
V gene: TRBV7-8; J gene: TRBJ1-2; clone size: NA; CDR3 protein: CASSSGQGPVRGYTF
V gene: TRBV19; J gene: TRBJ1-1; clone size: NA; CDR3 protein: CASSSHGSSNTEAFF
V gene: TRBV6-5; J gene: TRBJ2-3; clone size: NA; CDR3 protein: CASSPAGGSTDTQYF
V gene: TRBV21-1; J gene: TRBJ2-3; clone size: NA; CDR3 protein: CASSIGGQGEPKIRMGVTQYF
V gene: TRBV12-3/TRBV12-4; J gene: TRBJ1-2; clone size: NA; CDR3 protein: CASSLQGSGYTF
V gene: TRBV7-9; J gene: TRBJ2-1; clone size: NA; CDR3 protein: CASSGRKEVAGEVYEQFF
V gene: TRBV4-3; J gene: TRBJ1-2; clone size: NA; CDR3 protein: CASSQYQGGYGYTF
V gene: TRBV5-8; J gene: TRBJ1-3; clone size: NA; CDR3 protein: CASSLGQAPSGNTIYF
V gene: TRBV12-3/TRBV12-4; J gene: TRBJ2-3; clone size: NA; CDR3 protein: CASTGLAADTQYF